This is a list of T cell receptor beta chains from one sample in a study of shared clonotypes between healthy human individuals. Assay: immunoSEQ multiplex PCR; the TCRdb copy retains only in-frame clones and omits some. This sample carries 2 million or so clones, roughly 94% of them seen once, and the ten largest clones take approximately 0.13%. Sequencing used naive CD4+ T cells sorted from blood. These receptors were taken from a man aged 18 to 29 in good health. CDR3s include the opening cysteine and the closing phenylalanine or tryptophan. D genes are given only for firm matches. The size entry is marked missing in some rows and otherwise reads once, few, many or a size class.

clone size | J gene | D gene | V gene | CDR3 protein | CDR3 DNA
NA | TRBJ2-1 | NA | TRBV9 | CASSVEGGPANEQFF | TGTGCCAGCAGCGTAGAGGGGGGCCCGGCCAATGAGCAGTTCTTC
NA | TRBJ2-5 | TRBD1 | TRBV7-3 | CASSLEGDRAQETQYF | TGTGCCAGCAGCTTAGAGGGGGACAGGGCCCAAGAGACCCAGTACTTC
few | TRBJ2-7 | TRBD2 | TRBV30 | CAWSVGGGISEQYF | TGTGCCTGGAGTGTGGGCGGGGGTATATCCGAGCAGTACTTC
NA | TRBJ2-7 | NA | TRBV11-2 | CASSIVGGSYEQYF | TGTGCCAGCAGCATCGTAGGCGGCTCCTACGAGCAGTACTTC
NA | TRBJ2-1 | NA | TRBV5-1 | CASTLGGPGLEQFF | TGCGCCAGCACCTTGGGGGGGCCGGGACTAGAGCAGTTCTTC
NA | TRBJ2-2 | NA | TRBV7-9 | CASSSGHLNTGELFF | TGTGCCAGCTCCTCGGGACATTTGAACACCGGGGAGCTGTTTTTT
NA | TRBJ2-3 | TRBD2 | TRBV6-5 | CASTNGASGAQYF | TGTGCCAGCACCAACGGGGCTAGCGGTGCGCAGTATTTT
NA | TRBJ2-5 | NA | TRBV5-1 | CASSLSSGRQETQYF | TGCGCCAGCAGCTTGTCCTCAGGGAGACAAGAGACCCAGTACTTC
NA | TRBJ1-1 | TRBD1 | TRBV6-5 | CASRDRGNTEAFF | TGTGCCAGCAGAGACAGGGGCAACACTGAAGCTTTCTTT
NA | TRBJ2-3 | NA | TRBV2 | CASTELSSFISSTDTQYF | TGTGCCAGCACCGAACTAAGCTCTTTCATCTCTAGCACAGATACGCAGTATTTT
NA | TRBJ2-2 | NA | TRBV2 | CASTLDGPRGELFF | TGTGCCAGCACCTTGGACGGTCCCCGAGGGGAGCTGTTTTTT
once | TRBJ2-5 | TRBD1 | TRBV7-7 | CASSRDRVGETQYF | TGTGCTAGCAGCCGGGACAGGGTGGGAGAGACCCAGTACTTC
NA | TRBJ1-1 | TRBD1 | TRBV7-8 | CASRVDRVGLNTEAFF | TGTGCCAGCAGAGTTGACAGGGTGGGACTGAACACTGAAGCTTTCTTT
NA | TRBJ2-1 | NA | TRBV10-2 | CASSERANEQFF | TGCGCCAGCAGTGAGAGGGCCAATGAGCAGTTCTTC
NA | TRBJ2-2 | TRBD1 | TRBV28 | CASSPRAGGGSTGELFF | TGTGCCAGTTCGCCCCGGGCAGGGGGCGGAAGCACCGGGGAGCTGTTTTTT
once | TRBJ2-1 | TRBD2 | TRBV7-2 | CASSSYSGTQDNEQFF | TGTGCCAGCAGCTCCTATAGCGGGACACAAGACAATGAGCAGTTCTTC
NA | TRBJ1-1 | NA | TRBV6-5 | CASSPALPEAFF | TGTGCCAGCAGCCCCGCCCTACCTGAAGCTTTCTTT
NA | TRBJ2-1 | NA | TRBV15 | CATSRDGEWEQFF | TGTGCCACCAGCAGAGATGGGGAGTGGGAGCAGTTCTTC
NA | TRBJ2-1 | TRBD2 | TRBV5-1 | CASADGGTDNEQFF | TGCGCCAGCGCCGACGGGGGGACCGACAATGAGCAGTTCTTC
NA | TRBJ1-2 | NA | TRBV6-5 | CASSSGRVNGYTF | TGTGCCAGCAGTTCGGGCAGGGTGAATGGCTACACCTTC
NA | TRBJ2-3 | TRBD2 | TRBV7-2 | CASSLPLSGATDTQYF | TGTGCCAGCAGCTTACCCCTTAGCGGGGCCACAGATACGCAGTATTTT
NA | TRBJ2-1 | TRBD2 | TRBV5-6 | CASSLVAGDSTYNEQFF | TGTGCCAGCAGCTTGGTAGCGGGGGATAGTACCTACAATGAGCAGTTCTTC
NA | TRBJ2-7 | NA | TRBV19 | CASSIDLPRARELEQYF | TGTGCCAGTAGTATAGATCTGCCGCGGGCCCGAGAACTGGAGCAGTACTTC
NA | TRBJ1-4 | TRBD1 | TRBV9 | CASSARQGAATNEKLFF | TGTGCCAGCAGCGCCAGACAGGGGGCAGCAACTAATGAAAAACTGTTTTTT
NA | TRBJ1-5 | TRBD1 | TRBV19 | CASRGQGDNQPQHF | TGTGCCAGCCGGGGACAGGGCGACAATCAGCCCCAGCATTTT
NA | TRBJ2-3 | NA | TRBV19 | CASSILPKTDTQYF | TGTGCCAGTAGTATCTTGCCCAAAACAGATACGCAGTATTTT
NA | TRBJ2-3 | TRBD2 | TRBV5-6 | CASSYLAGWWSTDTQYF | TGTGCCAGCAGCTATCTAGCGGGATGGTGGAGCACAGATACGCAGTATTTT
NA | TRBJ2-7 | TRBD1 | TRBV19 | CASSMGQTYEQYF | TGTGCCAGTAGTATGGGACAGACCTACGAGCAGTACTTC
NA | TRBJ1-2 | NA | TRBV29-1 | CSVGPGADRGYTF | NA
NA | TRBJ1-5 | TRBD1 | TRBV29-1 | CSVRTGEGQPQHF | TGCAGCGTACGGACAGGGGAGGGTCAGCCCCAGCATTTT
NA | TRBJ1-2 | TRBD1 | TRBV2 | CAGTSETGHGYTF | TGTGCCGGTACGTCCGAGACAGGGCATGGCTACACCTTC
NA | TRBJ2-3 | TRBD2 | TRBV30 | CAWSGRRTSGSQDTQYF | TGTGCCTGGAGTGGAAGGAGGACTAGCGGGAGTCAAGATACGCAGTATTTT
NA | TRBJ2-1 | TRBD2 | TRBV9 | CASSVEGLAGGAGPYNEQFF | TGTGCCAGCAGCGTAGAGGGACTAGCGGGGGGGGCTGGCCCCTACAATGAGCAGTTCTTC